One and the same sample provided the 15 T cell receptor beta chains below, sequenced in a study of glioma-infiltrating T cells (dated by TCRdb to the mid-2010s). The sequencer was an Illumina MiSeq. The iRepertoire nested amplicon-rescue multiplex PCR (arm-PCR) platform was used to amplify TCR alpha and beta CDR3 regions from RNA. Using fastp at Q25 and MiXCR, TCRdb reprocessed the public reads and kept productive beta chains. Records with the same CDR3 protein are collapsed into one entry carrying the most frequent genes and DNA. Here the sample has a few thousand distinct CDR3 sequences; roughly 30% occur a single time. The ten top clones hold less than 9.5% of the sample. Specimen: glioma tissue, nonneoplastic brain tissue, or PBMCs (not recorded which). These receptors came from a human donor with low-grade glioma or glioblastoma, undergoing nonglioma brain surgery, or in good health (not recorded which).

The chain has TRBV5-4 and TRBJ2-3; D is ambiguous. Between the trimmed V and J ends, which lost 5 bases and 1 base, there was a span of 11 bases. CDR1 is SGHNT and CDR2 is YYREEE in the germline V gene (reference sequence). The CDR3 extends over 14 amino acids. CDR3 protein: CASRSGGGTDTQYF. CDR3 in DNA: TGTGCCAGCAGATCAGGCGGAGGCACAGATACGCAGTATTTT.

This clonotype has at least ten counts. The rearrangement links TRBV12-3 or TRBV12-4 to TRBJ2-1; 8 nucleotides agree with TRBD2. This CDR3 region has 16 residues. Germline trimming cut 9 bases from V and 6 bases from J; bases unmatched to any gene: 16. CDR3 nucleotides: TGTGCCAGTACGTTTCTGATGGGAGCGGGGGCCAATGAGCAGTTCTTC. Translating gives CASTFLMGAGANEQFF.

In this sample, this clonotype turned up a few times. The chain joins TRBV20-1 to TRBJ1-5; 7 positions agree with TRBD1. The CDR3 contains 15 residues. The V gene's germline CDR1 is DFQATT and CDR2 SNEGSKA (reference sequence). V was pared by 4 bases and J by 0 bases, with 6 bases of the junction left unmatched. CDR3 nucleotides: TGCAGTGCTATTGAAGGGGGCTTTAGCAATCAGCCCCAGCATTTT. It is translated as CSAIEGGFSNQPQHF.

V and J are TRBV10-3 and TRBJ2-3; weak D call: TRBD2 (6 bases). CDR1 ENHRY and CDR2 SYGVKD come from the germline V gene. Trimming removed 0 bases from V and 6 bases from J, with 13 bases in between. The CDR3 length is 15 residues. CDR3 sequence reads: CAISESDRRGDTQYF. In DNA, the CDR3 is TGTGCCATCAGTGAGTCGGACCGACGGGGGGATACGCAGTATTTT.

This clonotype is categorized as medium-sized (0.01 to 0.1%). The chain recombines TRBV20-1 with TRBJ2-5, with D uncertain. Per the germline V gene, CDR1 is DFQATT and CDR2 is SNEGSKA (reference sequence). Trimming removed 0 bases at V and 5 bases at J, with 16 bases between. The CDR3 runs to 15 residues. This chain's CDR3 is CSARDSGSRWETQYF. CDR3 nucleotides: TGCAGTGCTAGAGATTCCGGCTCGCGCTGGGAGACCCAGTACTTC.

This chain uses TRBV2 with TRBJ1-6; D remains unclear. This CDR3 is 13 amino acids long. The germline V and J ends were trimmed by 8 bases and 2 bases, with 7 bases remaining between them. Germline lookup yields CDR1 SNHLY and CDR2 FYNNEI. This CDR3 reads CASGVTYNSPLHF. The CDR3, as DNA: TGTGCCAGCGGGGTAACCTATAATTCACCCCTCCACTTT.

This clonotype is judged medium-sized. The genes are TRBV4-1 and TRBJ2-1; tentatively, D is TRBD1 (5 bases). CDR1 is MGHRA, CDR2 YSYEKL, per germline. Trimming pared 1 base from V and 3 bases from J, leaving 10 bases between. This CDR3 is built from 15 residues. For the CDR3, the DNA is TGCGCCAGCAGCCAAGTTCCCAGGGACTACAATGAGCAGTTCTTC. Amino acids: CASSQVPRDYNEQFF.

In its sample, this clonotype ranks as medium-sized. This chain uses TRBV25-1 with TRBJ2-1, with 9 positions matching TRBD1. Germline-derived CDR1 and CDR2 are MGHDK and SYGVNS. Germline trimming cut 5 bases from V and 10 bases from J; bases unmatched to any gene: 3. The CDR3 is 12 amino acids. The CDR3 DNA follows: TGTGCCAGCAGTTACAGGGGGCCGGAGCAGTTCTTC. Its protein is CASSYRGPEQFF.

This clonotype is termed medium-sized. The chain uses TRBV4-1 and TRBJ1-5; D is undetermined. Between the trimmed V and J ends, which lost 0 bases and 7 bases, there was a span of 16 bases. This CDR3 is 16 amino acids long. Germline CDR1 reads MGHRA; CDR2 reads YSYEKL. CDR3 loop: CASSQDARAPIQPQHF. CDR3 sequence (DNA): TGCGCCAGCAGCCAAGATGCGAGGGCGCCAATCCAGCCCCAGCATTTT.

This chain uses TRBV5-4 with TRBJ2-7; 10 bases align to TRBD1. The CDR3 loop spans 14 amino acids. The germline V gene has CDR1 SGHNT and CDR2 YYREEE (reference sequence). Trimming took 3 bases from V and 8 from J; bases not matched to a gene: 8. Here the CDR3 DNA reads TGTGCCAGCAGCTGGGGACAGGGGAACTCCCAGCAGTACGTC. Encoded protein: CASSWGQGNSQQYV.

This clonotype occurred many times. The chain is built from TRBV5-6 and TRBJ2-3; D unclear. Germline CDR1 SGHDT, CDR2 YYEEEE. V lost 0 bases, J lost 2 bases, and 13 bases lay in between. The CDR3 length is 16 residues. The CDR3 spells CASSLAIEPATDTQYF. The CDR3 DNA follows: TGTGCCAGCAGCTTGGCCATCGAACCTGCCACAGATACGCAGTATTTT.

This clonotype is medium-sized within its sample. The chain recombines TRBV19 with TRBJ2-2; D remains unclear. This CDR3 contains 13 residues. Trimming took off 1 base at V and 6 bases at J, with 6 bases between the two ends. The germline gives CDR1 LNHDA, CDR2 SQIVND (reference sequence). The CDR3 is CASSIVGSGELFF. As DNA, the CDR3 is TGTGCCAGTAGTATAGTGGGCTCCGGGGAGCTGTTTTTT.

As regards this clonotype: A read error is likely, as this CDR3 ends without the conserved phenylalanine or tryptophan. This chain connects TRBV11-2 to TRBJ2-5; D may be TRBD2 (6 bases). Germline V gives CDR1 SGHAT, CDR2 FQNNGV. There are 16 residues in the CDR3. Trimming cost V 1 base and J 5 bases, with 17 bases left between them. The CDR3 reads CASSLVFGGGLETQYL. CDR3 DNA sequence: TGTGCCAGCAGCTTAGTTTTCGGAGGAGGGTTGGAGACCCAGTACCTC.

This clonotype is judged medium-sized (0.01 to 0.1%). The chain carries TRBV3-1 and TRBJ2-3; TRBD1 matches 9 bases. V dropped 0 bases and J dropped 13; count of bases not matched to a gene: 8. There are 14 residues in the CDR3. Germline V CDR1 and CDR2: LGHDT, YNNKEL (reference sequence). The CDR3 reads CASSQDSLDRGKYF. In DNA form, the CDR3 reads TGTGCCAGCAGCCAAGATAGTTTGGACAGGGGCAAGTATTTT.

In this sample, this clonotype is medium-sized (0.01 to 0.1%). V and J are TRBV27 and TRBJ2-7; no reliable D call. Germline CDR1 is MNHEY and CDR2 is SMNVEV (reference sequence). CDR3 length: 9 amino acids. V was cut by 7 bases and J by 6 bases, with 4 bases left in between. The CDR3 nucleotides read TGTGCCAGCACCCCCGAGCAGTACGTC. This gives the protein CASTPEQYV.